Listed below are T cell receptor beta chains from one sample, sequenced in a study of cytomegalovirus exposure and HLA in healthy donors. Method: immunoSEQ multiplex PCR; TCRdb's copy keeps in-frame clones and lacks some. The sample has some 160,000 clones, 80% to 95% seen once. Source material: PBMCs. The receptors shown here come from a man between 18 and 35 years old in good health and CMV-seronegative. Each CDR3 is given with its conserved first and last residue. The order of the fields is V gene, D gene, clone size, J gene, CDR3 protein, CDR3 DNA. A D gene is named only where the DNA matches it firmly. Rows may omit the clone size; those that give it use once, few, many or a size class.

V: TRBV27; D: TRBD1; size: -; J: TRBJ2-5; CDR3: CASSFRRQGGETQYF; DNA: TGTGCCAGCAGTTTTCGCCGACAGGGTGGAGAGACCCAGTACTTC
V: TRBV5-1; D: TRBD2; size: -; J: TRBJ2-2; CDR3: CASSLITSGSPGELFF; DNA: TGCGCCAGCAGCTTGATTACTAGCGGGAGCCCCGGGGAGCTGTTTTTT
V: TRBV7-9; D: -; size: once; J: TRBJ2-1; CDR3: CASSFFGSIHEQFF; DNA: TGTGCCAGCAGCTTTTTCGGGAGCATCCATGAGCAGTTCTTC
V: TRBV2; D: -; size: -; J: TRBJ1-3; CDR3: CASSARANSGNTIYF; DNA: TGTGCCAGCAGTGCCAGGGCTAACTCTGGAAACACCATATATTTT
V: TRBV7-9; D: -; size: -; J: TRBJ1-4; CDR3: CASSLGQVATNEKLFF; DNA: TGTGCCAGCAGCTTAGGGCAGGTTGCAACTAATGAAAAACTGTTTTTT
V: TRBV14; D: -; size: -; J: TRBJ1-1; CDR3: CASSQVAGYTEAFF; DNA: TGTGCCAGCAGCCAAGTAGCGGGATACACTGAAGCTTTCTTT
V: TRBV7-2; D: -; size: once; J: TRBJ2-1; CDR3: CASNRRPGTFVLNEQFF; DNA: TGTGCCAGCAACCGAAGGCCCGGGACATTCGTTCTCAATGAGCAGTTCTTC
V: TRBV6-5; D: TRBD1; size: once; J: TRBJ1-1; CDR3: CASSRGQGAEAFF; DNA: TGTGCCAGCAGTCGAGGACAGGGTGCTGAAGCTTTCTTT
V: TRBV7-2; D: TRBD1; size: -; J: TRBJ1-1; CDR3: CASSSQGGNTEAFF; DNA: TGTGCCAGCAGCTCACAGGGGGGGAACACTGAAGCTTTCTTT
V: TRBV11-1; D: -; size: -; J: TRBJ1-1; CDR3: CASSLYIMNTEAFF; DNA: TGTGCCAGCAGCTTATATATAATGAACACTGAAGCTTTCTTT
V: TRBV5-1; D: TRBD1; size: -; J: TRBJ2-7; CDR3: CASSLRPGQGYEQYF; DNA: TGCGCCAGCAGCTTGAGGCCGGGACAGGGATACGAGCAGTACTTC
V: TRBV2; D: -; size: -; J: TRBJ2-7; CDR3: CASSEDVRASWSYEQYF; DNA: TGTGCCAGCAGTGAAGACGTGAGGGCTAGTTGGTCCTACGAGCAGTACTTC
V: TRBV5-5; D: TRBD1; size: -; J: TRBJ2-5; CDR3: CASRSRQGQETQYF; DNA: TGTGCCAGCCGGTCGAGACAGGGACAAGAGACCCAGTACTTC
V: TRBV29-1; D: -; size: -; J: TRBJ1-1; CDR3: CSVEQGGTEAFF; DNA: TGCAGCGTTGAACAGGGTGGCACTGAAGCTTTCTTT
V: TRBV19; D: TRBD1; size: -; J: TRBJ2-3; CDR3: CASNRGQVPDTQYF; DNA: TGTGCCAGTAATAGGGGACAGGTCCCAGATACGCAGTATTTT
V: TRBV4-3; D: -; size: -; J: TRBJ1-2; CDR3: CASSQVSGANTNYGYTF; DNA: TGCGCCAGCAGCCAAGTTTCAGGGGCGAATACTAACTATGGCTACACCTTC
V: TRBV11-3; D: TRBD2; size: -; J: TRBJ2-3; CDR3: CASSLGLAGPSTDTQYF; DNA: TGTGCCAGCAGCTTGGGACTAGCGGGGCCAAGCACAGATACGCAGTATTTT
V: TRBV7-3; D: TRBD1; size: -; J: TRBJ1-2; CDR3: CASSLRPATGEYGYTF; DNA: TGTGCCAGCAGCTTACGCCCCGCAACAGGGGAGTATGGCTACACCTTC
V: TRBV11-2; D: -; size: -; J: TRBJ1-2; CDR3: CASSLVGQGHHGYTF; DNA: TGTGCCAGCAGCTTAGTAGGGCAGGGGCATCATGGCTACACCTTC
V: TRBV5-1; D: TRBD2; size: -; J: TRBJ2-1; CDR3: CASSLAERGGRPYNEQFF; DNA: TGCGCCAGCAGCTTGGCCGAGAGGGGCGGGAGACCCTACAATGAGCAGTTCTTC
V: TRBV6-5; D: -; size: once; J: TRBJ2-1; CDR3: CASRSPTYNEQFF; DNA: TGTGCCAGTAGAAGTCCCACCTACAATGAGCAGTTCTTC
V: TRBV30; D: TRBD1; size: -; J: TRBJ2-7; CDR3: CAWSPGQGTYEQYF; DNA: TGTGCCTGGTCCCCGGGACAGGGGACCTACGAGCAGTACTTC
V: TRBV30; D: -; size: once; J: TRBJ2-1; CDR3: CAWSVTDNEQFF; DNA: TGTGCCTGGAGTGTTACGGACAATGAGCAGTTCTTC
V: TRBV20-1; D: -; size: -; J: TRBJ1-2; CDR3: CSTAANYGYTF; DNA: TGCAGTACGGCGGCCAACTATGGCTACACCTTC
V: TRBV11-2; D: TRBD2; size: -; J: TRBJ2-7; CDR3: CASSLVASGSYEQYF; DNA: TGTGCCAGCAGCTTAGTGGCTAGCGGTTCCTACGAGCAGTACTTC
V: TRBV4-1; D: -; size: -; J: TRBJ2-2; CDR3: CASSHRGRPGVDTGELFF; DNA: TGCGCCAGCAGCCACAGGGGCCGCCCAGGAGTTGACACCGGGGAGCTGTTTTTT
V: TRBV18; D: -; size: once; J: TRBJ1-1; CDR3: CASSPRSGADEAFF; DNA: TGTGCCAGCTCACCACGATCTGGGGCCGATGAAGCTTTCTTT
V: TRBV5-1; D: -; size: -; J: TRBJ2-3; CDR3: CASSLRGTTTDTQYF; DNA: TGCGCCAGCAGCTTGCGGGGTACCACCACAGATACGCAGTATTTT
V: TRBV5-1; D: -; size: -; J: TRBJ2-7; CDR3: CASSLGTVIYEQYF; DNA: TGCGCCAGCAGCTTGGGGACAGTGATTTACGAGCAGTACTTC
V: TRBV11-3; D: -; size: -; J: TRBJ2-1; CDR3: CASSLVRGRGHNEQFF; DNA: TGTGCCAGCAGCTTAGTTCGGGGGAGAGGACACAATGAGCAGTTCTTC
V: TRBV11-2; D: -; size: -; J: TRBJ2-1; CDR3: CASSLQVSSYNEQFF; DNA: TGTGCCAGCAGCTTACAGGTTAGCTCCTACAATGAGCAGTTCTTC
V: TRBV9; D: -; size: -; J: TRBJ2-1; CDR3: CASSVGGGGTDEQFF; DNA: TGTGCCAGCAGCGTAGGGGGCGGCGGGACGGATGAGCAGTTCTTC
V: TRBV30; D: -; size: -; J: TRBJ1-4; CDR3: CAWSVRRGWDEKLFF; DNA: TGTGCCTGGAGTGTACGGAGGGGATGGGATGAAAAACTGTTTTTT
V: TRBV4-3; D: TRBD1; size: -; J: TRBJ1-2; CDR3: CASSQAGQGGYGYTF; DNA: TGCGCCAGCAGCCAAGCGGGACAGGGAGGTTATGGCTACACCTTC
V: TRBV5-4; D: TRBD2; size: -; J: TRBJ2-3; CDR3: CASRWGGTLAGGGDTQYF; DNA: TGTGCCAGCAGGTGGGGCGGCACACTAGCGGGAGGGGGAGATACGCAGTATTTT
V: TRBV6-5; D: TRBD2; size: few; J: TRBJ2-2; CDR3: CASGGAGPMAGELFF; DNA: TGTGCCAGCGGGGGAGCGGGGCCCATGGCCGGGGAGCTGTTTTTT
V: TRBV7-9; D: TRBD1; size: -; J: TRBJ2-1; CDR3: CASSPGTGAYNEQFF; DNA: TGTGCCAGCAGTCCCGGGACAGGGGCCTACAATGAGCAGTTCTTC
V: TRBV7-9; D: TRBD2; size: -; J: TRBJ2-5; CDR3: CASSPPGLAGVVTQYF; DNA: TGTGCCAGCAGCCCCCCGGGACTAGCGGGAGTGGTGACCCAGTACTTC
V: TRBV6-1; D: -; size: -; J: TRBJ2-3; CDR3: CATRMGGVRDTQYF; DNA: TGTGCCACCCGGATGGGGGGTGTGAGGGATACGCAGTATTTT
V: TRBV5-6; D: -; size: -; J: TRBJ1-5; CDR3: CASSLTGGLYQPQHF; DNA: TGTGCCAGCAGCTTGACTGGAGGGTTGTATCAGCCCCAGCATTTT
V: TRBV4-1; D: -; size: -; J: TRBJ2-3; CDR3: CASSRLAESTDTQYF; DNA: TGCGCCAGCAGCCGCCTTGCGGAGAGCACAGATACGCAGTATTTT
V: TRBV5-1; D: -; size: -; J: TRBJ2-5; CDR3: CASSLVVSDSGTQYF; DNA: TGCGCCAGCAGCTTGGTTGTCTCGGATTCAGGAACCCAGTACTTC
V: TRBV4-3; D: -; size: -; J: TRBJ2-4; CDR3: CASSQEPEKGNIQYF; DNA: TGCGCCAGCAGCCAAGAGCCGGAAAAGGGGAACATTCAGTACTTC
V: TRBV9; D: TRBD2; size: -; J: TRBJ2-1; CDR3: CASSVEIGGLAGGDEQFF; DNA: TGTGCCAGCAGCGTAGAAATTGGTGGGCTAGCGGGAGGGGATGAGCAGTTCTTC